Included here is one T cell receptor (beta chain) sequence, with context. Antigen specificity is unknown. Assay: immunoSEQ multiplex PCR; the TCRdb copy retains only in-frame clones and omits some. The data contain 99,000 or so clones, about nine tenths of them singletons. Trimming took off 4 bases at V and 4 bases at J, with 19 bases between the two ends. CDR1 and CDR2 from the germline V gene are MDHEN and SYDVKM. The CDR3 is made up of 16 amino acids. This sample is part of a study of PD-1 blockade in classical Hodgkin lymphoma. In the study overall: The patients were dosed with nivolumab 3 mg/kg, infused intravenously every 2 weeks.

Time point defined: cycle 4 day 1 (C4D1), after more than five weeks of nivolumab. Autologous stem cell transplantation was followed by relapse in every patient, and brentuximab vedotin exposure varied. Study results and caveats: Complete responders entered with baseline diversity on par with newly diagnosed patients, the results showed. Individuals initiating nivolumab under 1 year after ASCT were excluded. TCR diversity rose significantly by C4D1 in CD4+ but not CD8+ cells.

This chain uses TRBV28 with TRBJ1-2; D perhaps matches TRBD1 (6 bases). Sequencing used peripheral blood mononuclear cells (PBMCs), obtained before the fourth cycle of nivolumab. The TCR sequence derives from a human donor with classical Hodgkin lymphoma. CDR3 region: CASSSLRPLRGYGYTF. The CDR3 DNA follows: TGTGCCAGCAGTTCCTTACGTCCCCTCAGGGGCTATGGCTACACCTTC.